These 23 T cell receptor beta chains originate from one sample sequenced in a study of blood T cell repertoires in COVID-19. The protocol was immunoSEQ multiplex PCR, while the TCRdb copy is restricted to in-frame clones and leaves out a portion. Counted here are 150,000 to 200,000 clones, roughly three quarters occurring once; the ten biggest clones make up roughly 8.7%. Sequencing was done on a sample of peripheral blood. The receptors were gathered from a woman aged 50 to 60 with active or convalescent COVID-19.

This clone showed up just once. CDR3 region: CASLVQRLNIQYF. The CDR3 DNA is TGTGCCAGCCTCGTGCAGCGGCTAAACATTCAGTACTTC. The rearrangement joins TRBV21-1 to TRBJ2-4; TRBD2, the table's D call, was not compared with the DNA. TRBV21-1 is classified as a pseudogene. The CDR3 sequence is 13 residues long.

The chain uses TRBV18 and TRBJ1-6, with TRBD1 matching 9 bases. The CDR3 covers 15 residues. The ends lost 6 bases at V and 4 bases at J; junction bases unmatched: 4. Looked up from germline, CDR1 is KGHSH and CDR2 is LQKENI. Here the CDR3 reads CASSPGTGYNSPLHF. CDR3 DNA sequence: TGTGCCAGCTCGCCAGGGACAGGGTATAATTCACCCCTCCACTTT.

The rearrangement joins TRBV12-3 or TRBV12-4 to TRBJ1-2; no definite D call. The V end lost 1 base, the J end lost 6 bases, and 6 bases lay between the germline ends. This CDR3 has 12 residues. CDR3 in amino acids: CASSLGEHGYTF. In DNA form, the CDR3 reads TGTGCCAGCAGTTTAGGCGAACATGGCTACACCTTC.

This clone was observed once. The chain is built from TRBV19 and TRBJ1-4, with 9 bases identical to TRBD1. V lost 9 bases to trimming and J lost 8 bases; unmatched junction nucleotides: 7. In germline, CDR1 is LNHDA, CDR2 SQIVND (reference sequence). CDR3 length: 13 residues. The CDR3 region has the DNA TGTGCCAGCGCGGACAGGGGTAACGAAAAACTGTTTTTT. This encodes CASADRGNEKLFF.

This clone occurred a few times. This rearrangement joins TRBV28 to TRBJ1-2; D might be TRBD1 (5 bases). Germline CDR1 reads MDHEN; CDR2 reads SYDVKM. The CDR3 is made up of 14 amino acids. V gave up 7 bases and J gave up 8 bases, with 20 bases separating them. Written as DNA, the CDR3 is TGTGCCAGCACCGTTGGGGGGGACCTTAACGGCTACACCTTC. Protein: CASTVGGDLNGYTF.

This chain connects TRBV7-9 to TRBJ1-2; 8 bases map to TRBD1. The V gene end was trimmed by 5 bases and the J gene end by 4 bases; junction bases not matched to a gene: 3. Germline assignment: CDR1 SEHNR and CDR2 FQNEAQ (reference sequence). The CDR3 is made up of 13 amino acids. CDR3 sequence: CASSPGTGYGYTF. Written as DNA, the CDR3 is TGTGCCAGCAGCCCTGGGACAGGCTATGGCTACACCTTC.

J is TRBJ2-5 and V is TRBV4-3; TRBD2 might be the D (5 bases). Per germline, CDR1 LGHNA and CDR2 YSLEER. Trimming removed 4 bases at V and 4 bases at J, with 16 bases between. The CDR3 is made up of 15 amino acids. CDR3 in amino acids: CASSRAKRSGETQYF. DNA of the CDR3: TGCGCCAGCAGCCGGGCCAAGCGGTCCGGAGAGACCCAGTACTTC.

The gene calls are TRBV7-8 and TRBJ1-1; 8 bases line up with TRBD1. The J segment lost 5 bases and the V segment lost 5 bases, leaving 7 bases of the junction unmatched. Germline CDR1 is SGHVS and CDR2 is FQNEAQ. The CDR3 totals 14 residues. CDR3 coding DNA: TGTGCCAGCAGCGTGACAGGGGAGGGGACTGAAGCTTTCTTT. Its protein is CASSVTGEGTEAFF.

The CDR3 sequence: CASSLESGFYGYTF. In DNA form, the CDR3 reads TGTGCCAGCAGCTTAGAATCAGGATTCTATGGCTACACCTTC. V is TRBV7-9 and J is TRBJ1-2; D unresolved. Trimming took 1 base from V and 4 from J, leaving 10 bases between them. CDR1 and CDR2 (germline): SEHNR, FQNEAQ (reference sequence). The CDR3 runs to 14 residues.

This CDR3 reads CASRAGGSPRGTDTQYF. CDR3 in DNA: TGTGCCAGCAGAGCGGGGGGATCTCCTAGGGGCACAGATACGCAGTATTTT. This chain joins TRBV25-1 and TRBJ2-3; TRBD2 agrees at 9 bases. CDR1 MGHDK and CDR2 SYGVNS come from the germline V gene. The CDR3 length is 17 residues. V lost 6 bases and J lost 1; bases outside the gene matches: 11.

The sample holds one count of this clone. The chain links TRBV11-2 to TRBJ1-4; 9 positions match TRBD1. The J segment lost 8 bases and the V segment lost 2 bases, leaving 6 bases of the junction unmatched. The CDR3 loop spans 15 amino acids. CDR1 is SGHAT, CDR2 FQNNGV, per germline. The CDR3 region has the DNA TGTGCCAGCAGCTTAAATGAAGACAGGGGGGAAAAACTGTTTTTT. Amino acid sequence: CASSLNEDRGEKLFF.

The chain recombines TRBV7-8 with TRBJ2-2; 8 bases match TRBD2. J was trimmed by 4 bases and V by 5 bases; bases with no gene match: 9. Germline-derived CDR1 and CDR2 are SGHVS and FQNEAQ. The CDR3 spans 16 residues. CDR3: CASSPLTGGSTGELFF. The CDR3 DNA follows: TGTGCCAGCAGCCCTCTGACGGGGGGGAGCACCGGGGAGCTGTTTTTT.

J is TRBJ2-6 and V is TRBV2, with 7 bases aligning to TRBD1. The V gene end was trimmed by 7 bases and the J gene end by 0 bases; junction bases not matched to a gene: 3. The CDR3 spans 15 residues. Germline CDR1 is SNHLY and CDR2 is FYNNEI. CDR3 DNA: TGTGCCAGCACACAGGGGAGCTCTGGGGCCAACGTCCTGACTTTC. This sequence encodes CASTQGSSGANVLTF.

This chain uses TRBV28 with TRBJ1-2; D is unresolved. The V end was cut by 6 bases, the J end by 0 bases, with 14 bases between. The CDR3 extends over 15 amino acids. Germline lookup yields CDR1 MDHEN and CDR2 SYDVKM. This CDR3 is CASRILGVSNYGYTF. The DNA for the CDR3 is TGTGCCAGCAGGATCCTCGGGGTTTCTAACTATGGCTACACCTTC.

The table lists this clone with a count of one. The CDR3 reads CASSYSSGYSYEQYF. Here the CDR3 DNA reads TGTGCCAGCAGTTACTCTAGCGGGTACTCCTACGAGCAGTACTTC. The J gene is TRBJ2-7, the V gene TRBV6-2 or TRBV6-3; 7 positions match TRBD2. The V segment lost 0 bases and the J segment 0 bases; nucleotides outside the gene matches: 2. CDR1 is MNHEY and CDR2 is SVGEGT in the germline V gene. This CDR3 is 15 amino acids long.

The chain joins TRBV30 to TRBJ1-1; the D gene is possibly TRBD1 (5 bases). Trimming took off 8 bases at V and 4 bases at J, with 20 bases between the two ends. The length of the CDR3 is 14 residues. Per the germline V gene, CDR1 is GTSNPN and CDR2 is SVGIG (reference sequence). The CDR3 DNA sequence: TGTGCCCGGAAGCTCGGAGGGGCGGCCACTGAAGCTTTCTTT. It translates to CARKLGGAATEAFF.

This clone was found a few times. This rearrangement joins TRBV19 to TRBJ1-1; D might be TRBD1 (6 bases). Germline V CDR1 and CDR2: LNHDA, SQIVND (reference sequence). Trimming pared 6 bases from V and 5 bases from J, leaving 10 bases between. CDR3 length equals 12 residues. The CDR3 sequence is CASRARGTEAFF. The CDR3 DNA follows: TGTGCCAGTAGGGCCAGGGGTACTGAAGCTTTCTTT.

The CDR3 region has the DNA TGTGCCAGCAGCCCCACAGGGGGCGTTTTCATTGGGCAGCCCCAGCATTTT. This sequence encodes CASSPTGGVFIGQPQHF. The V call is TRBV27, the J call TRBJ1-5, with 9 bases aligning to TRBD1. There are 17 residues in the CDR3. In germline, CDR1 is MNHEY, CDR2 SMNVEV (reference sequence). Trimming removed 6 bases from V and 7 bases from J; junction bases left unmatched: 16.

The chain joins TRBV27 to TRBJ2-7; 7 bases map to TRBD1. Losses at the gene ends were 6 bases for V and 5 bases for J; bases not matched to a gene: 10. Germline CDR1 and CDR2: MNHEY and SMNVEV (reference sequence). This CDR3 has 14 residues. As DNA, the CDR3 is TGTGCCAGCAGAGGTGGACAGGTGGAAAACGAGCAGTACTTC. Translated: CASRGGQVENEQYF.

V is TRBV18 and J is TRBJ2-5; a weak D match, TRBD2 (5 bases). The germline V and J ends were trimmed by 6 bases and 3 bases, with 17 bases remaining between them. The CDR3 contains 15 residues. The germline V gene encodes CDR1 KGHSH and CDR2 LQKENI. Written as DNA, the CDR3 is TGTGCCAGCTCCGATAACTGGGGAGAAAAAGAGACCCAGTACTTC. The encoded protein is CASSDNWGEKETQYF.

This chain uses TRBV6-2 or TRBV6-3 with TRBJ2-2; tentatively, D is TRBD2 (5 bases). The V end lost 6 bases, the J end lost 6 bases, and 14 bases lay between the germline ends. The germline V gene has CDR1 MNHEY and CDR2 SVGEGT. CDR3 length equals 14 residues. The CDR3 protein is CASSRTAGAGELFF. The CDR3 DNA sequence: TGTGCCAGCAGCCGGACGGCCGGGGCCGGGGAGCTGTTTTTT.

This chain links TRBV28 with TRBJ2-5; 13 bases are a match to TRBD2. Looked up from germline, CDR1 is MDHEN and CDR2 is SYDVKM. The CDR3 length is 16 residues. With 4 bases clipped from V and 2 bases from J, the junction kept 4 bases outside the gene matches. This chain's CDR3 is CASSSPGLAGQETQYF. For the CDR3, the DNA is TGTGCCAGCAGTTCGCCGGGACTAGCGGGACAAGAGACCCAGTACTTC.

The rearrangement joins TRBV5-1 to TRBJ1-1; D remains ambiguous. V was clipped by 5 bases and J by 1 base, with 9 bases between them. The V gene's germline CDR1 is SGHRS and CDR2 YFSETQ. CDR3 length equals 13 residues. This CDR3 is CASSDPGNTEAFF. In DNA, the CDR3 is TGCGCCAGCAGTGATCCGGGGAACACTGAAGCTTTCTTT.